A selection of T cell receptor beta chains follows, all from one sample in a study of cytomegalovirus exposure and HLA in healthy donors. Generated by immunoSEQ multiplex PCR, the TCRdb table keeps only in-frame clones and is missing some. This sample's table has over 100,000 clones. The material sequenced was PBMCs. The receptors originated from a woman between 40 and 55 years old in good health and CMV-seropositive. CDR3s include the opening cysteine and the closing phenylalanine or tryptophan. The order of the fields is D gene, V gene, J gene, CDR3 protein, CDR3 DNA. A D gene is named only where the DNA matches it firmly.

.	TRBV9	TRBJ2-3	CASSVETRGGTDTQYF	TGTGCCAGCAGCGTAGAAACCAGGGGAGGCACAGATACGCAGTATTTT
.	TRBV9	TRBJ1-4	CASSVGLGTAEKLFF	TGTGCCAGCAGCGTAGGTTTAGGGACTGCGGAAAAACTGTTTTTT
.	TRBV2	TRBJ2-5	CASSERTGKETQYF	TGTGCCAGCAGTGAAAGAACAGGGAAGGAGACCCAGTACTTC
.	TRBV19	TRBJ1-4	CASKLEIATNEKLVF	TGTGCCAGTAAGCTCGAAATTGCAACTAATGAAAAACTGGTTTTT
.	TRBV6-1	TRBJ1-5	CASSEPVSGDQPQHF	TGTGCCAGCAGTGAACCTGTCTCCGGGGATCAGCCCCAGCATTTT
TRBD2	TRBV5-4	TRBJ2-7	CASSLVNSGRAYEQYF	TGTGCCAGCAGCTTGGTCAATAGCGGGAGGGCCTACGAGCAGTACTTC
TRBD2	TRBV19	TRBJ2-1	CASSRGLAHYNEQFF	TGTGCCAGTAGTCGGGGACTAGCTCACTACAATGAGCAGTTCTTC
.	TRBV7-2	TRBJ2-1	CASSFYGDEQFF	TGTGCCAGCAGCTTCTACGGGGATGAGCAGTTCTTC
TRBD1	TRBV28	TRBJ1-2	CASTWGQGIYGYTF	TGTGCCAGCACCTGGGGACAGGGGATTTATGGCTACACCTTC
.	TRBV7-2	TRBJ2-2	CASSRYYTGELFF	TGTGCCAGCAGCCGGTACTACACCGGGGAGCTGTTTTTT
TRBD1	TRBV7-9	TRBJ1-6	CASSFTTGTGDSPLHF	TGTGCCAGCAGCTTCACGACCGGGACAGGGGATTCACCCCTCCACTTT
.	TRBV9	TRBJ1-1	CASSVDAVPSMNTEAFF	TGTGCCAGCAGCGTAGATGCGGTGCCCTCGATGAACACTGAAGCTTTCTTT